This T cell receptor beta chain originates from a study of PD-1 blockade in mismatch repair-deficient tumors. Study information: All were previously treated, progressing patients with about twelve mismatch repair-deficient cancer types.

The CDR3 has 13 residues. With 0 bases removed from V and 8 bases from J, the gap between germline ends came to 8 bases. Germline CDR1 and CDR2: MNHNS and SASEGT. The method was immunoSEQ multiplex PCR; TCRdb's version includes in-frame clones alone and lacks a portion of them. Found here are more than 40,000 clones, approximately 84% of them singletons; the top ten hold over 7.5%. TCRs were sequenced from a few patients responding to pembrolizumab. The TCR sequence derives from an adult with mismatch repair-deficient cancer. The sequenced sample was peripheral blood, obtained approximately 20 weeks after starting pembrolizumab. The genes are TRBV6-1 and TRBJ2-1; D is uncertain. The CDR3 DNA reads as TGTGCCAGCAGTGAAGCATTGGGGTATGAGCAGTTCTTC. Translation gives CASSEALGYEQFF.